Presented here are 8 T cell receptor beta chains from one specimen sequenced in a study of HIV-infected patients and healthy controls. cDNA was made from about 510 ng RNA using alpha and beta constant primers. Separate chain-specific third strand synthesis with multiplexing indices produced the alpha and beta libraries. TCRdb used MiXCR to reprocess the 5' RACE reads, holding one entry per CDR3 protein. The repertoire consists of 7,000 to 9,000 distinct CDR3 sequences, with more than 8.5% occurring once and the leading ten covering approximately 22%. All unsorted peripheral T cells were captured because whole blood was used without fractionation. This specimen was blood, taken before antiretroviral therapy. All receptors come from an adult with HIV infection.

This clonotype counts as medium-sized. This chain connects TRBV6-2 or TRBV6-3 to TRBJ2-3, with D possibly TRBD1 on 6 matching bases. V was cut by 6 bases and J by 1 base, with 14 bases left in between. Germline-derived CDR1 and CDR2 are MNHEY and SVGEGT. The CDR3 length is 15 residues. The CDR3 DNA reads TGTGCCAGCAGACCCAGGGGAATAGGCACAGATACGCAGTATTTT. It encodes CASRPRGIGTDTQYF.

This clonotype appeared many times. The V call is TRBV24-1, the J call TRBJ2-1; 8 bases match TRBD2. With 4 bases clipped from V and 5 bases from J, the junction kept 3 bases outside the gene matches. There are 14 residues in the CDR3. The germline gives CDR1 KGHDR, CDR2 SFDVKD. CDR3 DNA: TGTGCCACCAGTGAGGGTAGCGGGGACAATGAGCAGTTCTTC. Protein product: CATSEGSGDNEQFF.

Ten or more counts support this clonotype. V usage is TRBV10-3 and J usage is TRBJ2-1; D gene unclear. The CDR3 loop spans 14 amino acids. V was shortened by 0 bases and J by 3 bases, with 6 bases between the two germline ends. CDR1 is ENHRY and CDR2 is SYGVKD in the germline V gene. The CDR3 reads CAISESELYNEQFF. The CDR3 DNA is TGTGCCATCAGTGAGTCGGAGCTCTACAATGAGCAGTTCTTC.

The V gene is TRBV14, the J gene TRBJ2-1; weak D call: TRBD1 (6 bases). Looked up from germline, CDR1 is SGHDN and CDR2 is FVKESK. The V end lost 6 bases, the J end lost 1 base, and 13 bases lay between the germline ends. The CDR3 is 15 residues long. The DNA of the CDR3 is TGTGCCAGCAGGGGTGCAGGGGTATCCTACAATGAGCAGTTCTTC. This codes for CASRGAGVSYNEQFF. Combining the CDR3 with reference TRBV14 and TRBJ2-1 gives the whole variable domain EAGVTQFPSHSVIEKGQTVTLRCDPISGHDNLYWYRRVMGKEIKFLLHFVKESKQDESGMPNNRFLAERTGGTYSTLKVQPAELEDSGVYFCASRGAGVSYNEQFFGPGTRLTVL.

This clonotype is medium-sized within its sample. V is TRBV24-1 and J is TRBJ2-3, with 9 bases identical to TRBD1. The J segment lost 5 bases and the V segment lost 2 bases, leaving 4 bases of the junction unmatched. The germline gives CDR1 KGHDR, CDR2 SFDVKD. This CDR3 has 15 amino acids. The CDR3 region has the DNA TGTGCCACCAGTGATTCACAGGGGGCGGGAGATACGCAGTATTTT. Translated, it gives CATSDSQGAGDTQYF.

The chain is built from TRBV3-1 and TRBJ1-2; the match to TRBD1 covers 10 bases. The CDR3 has 14 residues. Trimming cost V 5 bases and J 3 bases; bases outside gene matches: 3. Germline V gene data show CDR1 as LGHDT and CDR2 as YNNKEL (reference sequence). The CDR3 loop reads CASSFGQGDYGYTF. CDR3 nucleotide sequence: TGTGCCAGCAGCTTCGGACAGGGGGACTATGGCTACACCTTC. Complete variable domain (other parts from reference TRBV3-1 and TRBJ1-2): DTAVSQTPKYLVTQMGNDKSIKCEQNLGHDTMYWYKQDSKKFLKIMFSYNNKELIINETVPNRFSPKSPDKAHLNLHINSLELGDSAVYFCASSFGQGDYGYTFGSGTRLTVV.

This clonotype was detected many times. The chain joins TRBV4-1 to TRBJ1-4; 8 bases align to TRBD1. This CDR3 has 16 residues. After removal of 3 bases from V and 8 bases from J, the junction contained 11 bases not matched to a gene. Germline V lookup: CDR1 MGHRA, CDR2 YSYEKL. The DNA for the CDR3 is TGCGCCAGCAGCCAGACCTCAGGGGGCGTCGGGGAAAAACTGTTTTTT. Protein: CASSQTSGGVGEKLFF.

This clonotype is large by share. The J gene is TRBJ2-7, the V gene TRBV3-1; 8 bases fit TRBD1. Trimming cost V 4 bases and J 4 bases; bases outside gene matches: 6. The germline CDR1 and CDR2 sequences are LGHDT and YNNKEL (reference sequence). The CDR3 is made up of 14 amino acids. Here the CDR3 reads CASSPYTGGYEQYF. CDR3 sequence (DNA): TGTGCCAGCAGCCCCTACACAGGGGGGTACGAGCAGTACTTC.